The 18 T cell receptor beta chains presented below share a single source sample, sequenced in a study of cytomegalovirus exposure and HLA in healthy donors. Clones were read by immunoSEQ multiplex PCR, and TCRdb kept only the in-frame ones, dropping some. This table has around 300,000 clones, 80% to 90% appearing once. Sequencing used PBMCs. The receptors come from a woman aged 18-29 years in good health and CMV-seronegative.

The chain uses TRBV4-3 and TRBJ1-1, with TRBD1 matching 10 bases. There are 18 residues in the CDR3. The ends lost 0 bases at V and 1 base at J; junction bases unmatched: 8. Germline CDR1 and CDR2: LGHNA and YSLEER. The CDR3 sequence is CASSQDIRDRGPNTEAFF. In DNA form, the CDR3 reads TGCGCCAGCAGCCAAGATATTCGGGACAGGGGCCCGAACACTGAAGCTTTCTTT.

The sample holds one count of this clone. The rearrangement links TRBV2 to TRBJ2-3; perhaps TRBD1 as D (5 bases). This CDR3 spans 13 amino acids. Germline CDR1 SNHLY, CDR2 FYNNEI. V lost 6 bases, J lost 6 bases, and 13 bases lay in between. The CDR3 nucleotides are TGTGCCAGCAGCAGACAGCGAAGGGATACGCAGTATTTT. Its translation is CASSRQRRDTQYF.

The chain uses TRBV15 and TRBJ1-5; D ambiguous. Trimming removed 0 bases from V and 7 bases from J, with 4 bases in between. Germline CDR1 LNHNV, CDR2 YYDKDF (reference sequence). The CDR3 spans 12 residues. Here the CDR3 reads CATSRDQQPQHF. The DNA for the CDR3 is TGTGCCACCAGCAGAGATCAGCAGCCCCAGCATTTT.

The chain has TRBV6-5 and TRBJ2-5, with 7 bases lining up with TRBD2. Trimming at V came to 2 bases and at J to 4 bases, leaving 1 base not matched to a gene. This CDR3 region has 13 residues. Germline values: CDR1 MNHEY, CDR2 SVGAGI. The CDR3 coding sequence is TGTGCCAGCAGTTACACGGGGGGAGAGACCCAGTACTTC. This gives the protein CASSYTGGETQYF.

CDR3 sequence reads: CASSSGDGPTYEQYF. Written as DNA, the CDR3 is TGTGCCAGCAGTTCGGGGGACGGGCCCACCTACGAGCAGTACTTC. The chain has TRBV28 and TRBJ2-7, with a tentative D call TRBD2 (6 bases). The CDR3 spans 15 residues. V was pared by 4 bases and J by 2 bases, with 15 bases between. Per the germline V gene, CDR1 is MDHEN and CDR2 is SYDVKM.

The rearrangement links TRBV2 to TRBJ2-5, with D perhaps TRBD2 (6 bases). The CDR3 spans 10 residues. The germline gives CDR1 SNHLY, CDR2 FYNNEI. The CDR3 bases are TGTGCGTCGGGGGTAGAGACCCAGTACTTC. As protein: CASGVETQYF.

The table lists this clone with a few counts. This sequence joins TRBV19 and TRBJ2-1; 9 bases are a match to TRBD1. The length of the CDR3 is 18 residues. CDR1 and CDR2 from the germline V gene are LNHDA and SQIVND (reference sequence). The ends lost 8 bases at V and 6 bases at J; junction bases unmatched: 20. In DNA form, the CDR3 reads TGTGCCAGTCTCATTCCTCGCCCCGGACAGGGGACGTGCAATGAGCAGTTCTTC. Its protein is CASLIPRPGQGTCNEQFF. Drawing the rest from reference TRBV19 and TRBJ2-1, the complete variable domain is DGGITQSPKYLFRKEGQNVTLSCEQNLNHDAMYWYRQDPGQGLRLIYYSQIVNDFQKGDIAEGYSVSREKKESFPLTVTSAQKNPTAFYLCASLIPRPGQGTCNEQFFGPGTRLTVL.

The genes are TRBV6-1 and TRBJ2-5; D is perhaps TRBD2 (5 bases). The CDR3 has 15 residues. Germline V lookup: CDR1 MNHNS, CDR2 SASEGT. V was shortened by 3 bases and J by 7 bases, with 18 bases between the two germline ends. CDR3 loop: CASSEQRLGYVTQYF. The CDR3 DNA is TGTGCCAGCAGTGAGCAGCGGCTAGGATATGTGACCCAGTACTTC.

This chain uses TRBV27 with TRBJ2-7; tentative D call: TRBD2 (7 bases). The V end was cut by 3 bases, the J end by 4 bases, with 16 bases between. The CDR3 loop spans 15 amino acids. Germline V lookup: CDR1 MNHEY, CDR2 SMNVEV (reference sequence). In DNA form, the CDR3 reads TGTGCCAGCAGTTTGGGGGGCGGGAGAAGATACGAGCAGTACTTC. Translated: CASSLGGGRRYEQYF.

This sequence joins TRBV5-1 and TRBJ2-3; possibly TRBD2 for D (6 bases). The CDR3 has 17 residues. Germline lookup yields CDR1 SGHRS and CDR2 YFSETQ. Trimming took 3 bases from V and 0 from J, leaving 17 bases between them. CDR3 amino acids: CASSWGPSGPSTDTQYF. The CDR3 DNA sequence: TGCGCCAGCAGCTGGGGTCCCAGCGGGCCTAGCACAGATACGCAGTATTTT.

The V gene is TRBV9, the J gene TRBJ2-7, with TRBD2 matching 7 bases. The CDR3 totals 13 residues. Germline V lookup: CDR1 SGDLS, CDR2 YYNGEE. With 4 bases clipped from V and 5 bases from J, the junction kept 6 bases outside the gene matches. The CDR3 spells CASSQGRENEQYF. CDR3 nucleotides: TGTGCCAGCAGCCAAGGGAGGGAAAACGAGCAGTACTTC.

V gene TRBV6-1 combines with J gene TRBJ2-7, with unresolved D. Trimming left V 5 bases short and J 4 bases short, with 9 bases between. Germline CDR1 is MNHNS and CDR2 is SASEGT. This CDR3 is 12 amino acids long. The CDR3 here is CASSKNSYEQYF. The CDR3 nucleotides are TGTGCCAGCAGTAAGAACAGTTACGAGCAGTACTTC.

CDR3 region: CASSTRQGGAETQYF. In DNA, the CDR3 is TGTGCCAGCAGCACCAGACAGGGAGGCGCGGAGACCCAGTACTTC. The chain employs TRBV21-1 and TRBJ2-5; the table's D call of TRBD1 was not tested on the DNA. TRBV21-1 is labeled a pseudogene. The CDR3 is 15 amino acids.

The rearrangement uses TRBV2 and TRBJ1-5, with a possible D match to TRBD1 (5 bases). The CDR3 sequence is 19 residues long. Germline lookup yields CDR1 SNHLY and CDR2 FYNNEI. Trimming stripped 2 bases from V and 5 bases from J, with 25 bases between. The CDR3 DNA is TGTGCCAGCAGTGAAAAGGGGACCGCTTCCCGGACTAAGTATCAGCCCCAGCATTTT. This codes for CASSEKGTASRTKYQPQHF. The full variable domain, rest sourced from reference TRBV2 and TRBJ1-5, is EPEVTQTPSHQVTQMGQEVILRCVPISNHLYFYWYRQILGQKVEFLVSFYNNEISEKSEIFDDQFSVERPDGSNFTLKIRSTKLEDSAMYFCASSEKGTASRTKYQPQHFGDGTRLSIL.

This chain uses TRBV7-9 with TRBJ2-1; D may be TRBD2 (6 bases). Trimming cost V 4 bases and J 6 bases, with 13 bases left between them. Germline V CDR1 and CDR2: SEHNR, FQNEAQ (reference sequence). CDR3 length: 14 amino acids. DNA of the CDR3: TGTGCCAGCAGCTCCCTCCGGGACTTCAATGAGCAGTTCTTC. Its protein is CASSSLRDFNEQFF.

The chain employs TRBV28 and TRBJ2-1; 11 nucleotides align to TRBD2. Trimming removed 7 bases from V and 9 bases from J; junction bases left unmatched: 8. Germline V gene lookup returns CDR1 MDHEN and CDR2 SYDVKM. The CDR3 spans 14 residues. This CDR3 reads CASTKYGTSGEQFF. The CDR3 nucleotides read TGTGCCAGCACCAAGTATGGGACTAGCGGTGAGCAGTTCTTC. The entire variable domain, with the rest obtained from reference TRBV28 and TRBJ2-1, is as follows: DVKVTQSSRYLVKRTGEKVFLECVQDMDHENMFWYRQDPGLGLRLIYFSYDVKMKEKGDIPEGYSVSREKKERFSLILESASTNQTSMYLCASTKYGTSGEQFFGPGTRLTVL.

This clone was found a few times. The rearrangement joins TRBV7-9 to TRBJ2-1; 9 bases line up with TRBD2. The CDR3 runs to 16 residues. V trimming: 4 bases; J trimming: 7 bases; junction bases outside the gene matches: 11. Germline V gene sequence: CDR1 SEHNR, CDR2 FQNEAQ (reference sequence). The CDR3 DNA follows: TGTGCCAGCAGCTCCCGGGTTAGCGGGGGAAATAATGAGCAGTTCTTC. This encodes CASSSRVSGGNNEQFF.

The chain carries TRBV18 and TRBJ2-1; 7 positions agree with TRBD2. CDR1 KGHSH and CDR2 LQKENI come from the germline V gene. V shed 4 bases and J 4 bases; nucleotides not matched to a gene: 7. This CDR3 spans 15 amino acids. The CDR3 coding sequence is TGTGCCAGCTCACTCTCTAGCGGCCGATACAATGAGCAGTTCTTC. It codes for CASSLSSGRYNEQFF.